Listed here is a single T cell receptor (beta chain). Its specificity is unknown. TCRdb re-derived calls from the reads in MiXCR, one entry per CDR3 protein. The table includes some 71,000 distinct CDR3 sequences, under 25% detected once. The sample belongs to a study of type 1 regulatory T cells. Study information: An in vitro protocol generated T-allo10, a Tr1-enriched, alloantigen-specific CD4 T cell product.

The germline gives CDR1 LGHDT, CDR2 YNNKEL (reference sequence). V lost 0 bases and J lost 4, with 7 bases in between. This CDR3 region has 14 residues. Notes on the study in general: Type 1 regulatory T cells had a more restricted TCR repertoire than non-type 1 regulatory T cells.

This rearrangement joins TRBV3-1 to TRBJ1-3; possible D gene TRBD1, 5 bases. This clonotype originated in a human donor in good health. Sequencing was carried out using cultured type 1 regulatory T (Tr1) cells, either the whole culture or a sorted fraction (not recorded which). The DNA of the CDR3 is TGTGCCAGCAGCCAAGATAACAGGGGAAACACCATATATTTT. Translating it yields CASSQDNRGNTIYF.